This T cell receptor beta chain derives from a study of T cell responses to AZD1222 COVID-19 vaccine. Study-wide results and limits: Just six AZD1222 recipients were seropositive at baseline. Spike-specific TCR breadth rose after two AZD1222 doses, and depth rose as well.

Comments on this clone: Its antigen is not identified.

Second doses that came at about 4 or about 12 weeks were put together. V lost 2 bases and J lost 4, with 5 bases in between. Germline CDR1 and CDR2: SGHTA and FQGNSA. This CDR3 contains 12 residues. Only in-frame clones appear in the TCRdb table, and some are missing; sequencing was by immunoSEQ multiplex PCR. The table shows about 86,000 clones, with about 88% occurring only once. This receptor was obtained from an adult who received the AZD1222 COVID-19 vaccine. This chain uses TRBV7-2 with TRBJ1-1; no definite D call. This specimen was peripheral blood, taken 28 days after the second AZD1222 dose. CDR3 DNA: TGTGCCAGCAGCTTAATGGCCACTGAAGCTTTCTTT. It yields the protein CASSLMATEAFF.